Below are 24 T cell receptor beta chains sequenced from a single sample in a study of T cells in Graves' hyperthyroidism and ophthalmopathy. Researchers amplified the TCR beta CDR3 regions from RNA transcripts. When the TCR CDR3 underwent first-round RT-PCR, the HTBI primer set was used. TCRdb re-derived calls from the multiplex PCR reads in MiXCR, one entry per CDR3 protein. The table records under 400,000 distinct CDR3 sequences, 15% to 20% of them present only once. Input material: blood. Receptor source: a woman in her thirties or forties with Graves' ophthalmopathy.

This clonotype was counted many times. The CDR3 is CASSRGHGGEYGYTF. The CDR3 region has the DNA TGCGCCAGCAGCCGCGGACATGGAGGGGAATATGGCTACACCTTC. The J gene is TRBJ1-2, the V gene TRBV5-1; D might be TRBD1 (5 bases). CDR1 and CDR2 from the germline V gene are SGHRS and YFSETQ. V lost 4 bases and J lost 5, with 18 bases in between. The CDR3 is 15 amino acids.

Ten or more counts support this clonotype. This sequence joins TRBV28 and TRBJ2-7; D unclear. The germline gives CDR1 MDHEN, CDR2 SYDVKM. The ends were cut back, 4 bases at V and 1 base at J, with 14 bases in the middle. This CDR3 has 15 residues. The CDR3 coding sequence is TGTGCCAGCAGTTCACCTACCTTGTTTTCCTACGAGCAGTACTTC. It encodes CASSSPTLFSYEQYF. The whole variable domain, filled in from reference TRBV28 and TRBJ2-7, reads DVKVTQSSRYLVKRTGEKVFLECVQDMDHENMFWYRQDPGLGLRLIYFSYDVKMKEKGDIPEGYSVSREKKERFSLILESASTNQTSMYLCASSSPTLFSYEQYFGPGTRLTVT.

The J gene is TRBJ2-7, the V gene TRBV20-1; TRBD2 aligns across 8 bases. CDR3 length: 13 residues. Germline CDR1 and CDR2: DFQATT and SNEGSKA (reference sequence). V dropped 8 bases and J dropped 2; count of bases not matched to a gene: 8. The CDR3 DNA follows: TGCAGTACCGCTAGGCGGGGGGCCTACGAGCAGTACTTC. Translated, it gives CSTARRGAYEQYF.

This clonotype was counted only a few times. The chain couples TRBV12-3 or TRBV12-4 to TRBJ2-7; possibly TRBD1 for D (6 bases). The CDR3 totals 15 residues. V was pared by 6 bases and J by 1 base, with 16 bases between. CDR3 residues: CASSPGARGSYEQYF. Written as DNA, the CDR3 is TGTGCCAGCAGCCCCGGGGCCAGGGGATCCTACGAGCAGTACTTC.

This clonotype was seen ten or more times. A much larger clone sits a single nucleotide away, making a read error possible. The V and J genes are TRBV6-2 or TRBV6-3 and TRBJ1-2, with 7 bases that match TRBD1. V lost 5 bases, J lost 8 bases, and 11 bases stayed unmatched. The CDR3 covers 14 residues. The V gene's germline CDR1 is MNHEY and CDR2 SVGEGT. The CDR3 sequence is CASSLTGSPGGYTF. CDR3 DNA sequence: TGTGCCAGCAGTCTGACAGGGTCGCCCGGAGGCTACACCTTC.

Ten or more counts support this clonotype. The chain couples TRBV28 to TRBJ2-5; D is perhaps TRBD1 (7 bases). Germline loops: CDR1 MDHEN, CDR2 SYDVKM. V lost 5 bases to trimming and J lost 9 bases, with 22 bases between them. The CDR3 has 15 residues. The CDR3 loop is CASSPSRGPRGAQYF. CDR3 DNA sequence: TGTGCCAGCAGTCCAAGCCGAGGGCCCAGGGGGGCCCAGTACTTC. The full variable domain, its missing parts supplied by reference TRBV28 and TRBJ2-5, is DVKVTQSSRYLVKRTGEKVFLECVQDMDHENMFWYRQDPGLGLRLIYFSYDVKMKEKGDIPEGYSVSREKKERFSLILESASTNQTSMYLCASSPSRGPRGAQYFGPGTRLLVL.

This clonotype has ten or more counts. The chain links TRBV28 to TRBJ2-7, with D maybe TRBD1 (6 bases). This CDR3 has 12 amino acids. V was pared by 4 bases and J by 2 bases, with 6 bases between. Germline CDR1 and CDR2: MDHEN and SYDVKM. The CDR3 DNA sequence: TGTGCCAGCAGTTACAGGGCCTACGAGCAGTACTTC. Amino acids: CASSYRAYEQYF.

This clonotype was observed many times. This rearrangement joins TRBV6-6 to TRBJ2-6, with 7 bases identical to TRBD1. The V gene's germline CDR1 is MNHNY and CDR2 SVGAGI (reference sequence). Trimming removed 5 bases from V and 1 base from J; junction bases left unmatched: 14. This CDR3 is built from 19 residues. CDR3 in amino acids: CASSRGRQGPESGANVLTF. The CDR3 DNA sequence: TGTGCCAGCAGTAGGGGAAGACAGGGACCTGAATCTGGGGCCAACGTCCTGACTTTC.

This clonotype was seen at least ten times. The chain joins TRBV6-2 or TRBV6-3 to TRBJ2-3; D is undetermined. The V and J ends lost 5 bases and 2 bases respectively, with 8 bases between them. This CDR3 region has 13 residues. Germline V gene sequence: CDR1 MNHEY, CDR2 SVGEGT. CDR3 loop: CASSLQVTDTQYF. In DNA form, the CDR3 reads TGTGCCAGCAGTCTACAAGTCACAGATACGCAGTATTTT.

This clonotype was recorded many times. The rearrangement uses TRBV27 and TRBJ2-5, with TRBD1 identical over 7 bases. The CDR3 covers 13 residues. Germline V gene data show CDR1 as MNHEY and CDR2 as SMNVEV (reference sequence). The V gene end was trimmed by 5 bases and the J gene end by 3 bases; junction bases not matched to a gene: 3. CDR3 bases: TGTGCCAGCAGTCCCGGACAGGAAGAGACCCAGTACTTC. Protein sequence: CASSPGQEETQYF.

The chain joins TRBV5-1 to TRBJ1-2; a possible D gene is TRBD1 (6 bases). Germline CDR1 is SGHRS and CDR2 is YFSETQ. Trimming left V 2 bases short and J 8 bases short, with 16 bases between. The length of the CDR3 is 14 residues. The CDR3 region is CASSFNREGRGYTF. The DNA of the CDR3 is TGCGCCAGCAGCTTTAACAGGGAAGGGAGAGGCTACACCTTC.

The sample holds many counts of this clonotype. The genes are TRBV12-3 or TRBV12-4 and TRBJ2-7; D may correspond to TRBD1 or TRBD2 (5 bases each). The CDR3 sequence is 14 residues long. Trimming cost V 5 bases and J 2 bases, with 13 bases left between them. The DNA for the CDR3 is TGTGCCAGCAGTCAGGGACCCCCGGCCTACGAGCAGTACTTC. It yields the protein CASSQGPPAYEQYF.

The gene calls are TRBV7-2 and TRBJ2-5, with D perhaps TRBD1 or TRBD2 (5 bases each). With 2 bases removed from V and 7 bases from J, the gap between germline ends came to 14 bases. From germline, CDR1 is SGHTA and CDR2 FQGNSA. The CDR3 contains 14 residues. Here the CDR3 DNA reads TGTGCCAGCAGCTTAAGTCCGGGGCCAGGGACCCAGTACTTC. It encodes CASSLSPGPGTQYF.

This clonotype was detected ten times or more. The rearrangement links TRBV30 to TRBJ1-1, with D perhaps matching TRBD1 (5 bases). V lost 0 bases and J lost 11, with 10 bases in between. The germline gives CDR1 GTSNPN, CDR2 SVGIG (reference sequence). This CDR3 is built from 11 residues. CDR3 region: CAWSVGDRAFF. CDR3 coding DNA: TGTGCCTGGAGTGTAGGGGATCGGGCTTTCTTT.

This clonotype was observed many times. CDR3 protein: CASRDIGNSPLHF. The CDR3 DNA sequence: TGTGCCAGCCGGGACATTGGGAATTCACCCCTCCACTTT. The V gene is TRBV30, the J gene TRBJ1-6; the D gene is possibly TRBD1 (6 bases). The length of the CDR3 is 13 residues. V lost 8 bases and J 7 bases, leaving 15 bases between the germline ends. The germline CDR1 and CDR2 sequences are GTSNPN and SVGIG (reference sequence).

The chain uses TRBV4-1 and TRBJ2-7, with D maybe TRBD1 (5 bases). The CDR3 length is 12 residues. Per germline, CDR1 MGHRA and CDR2 YSYEKL. The V end was cut by 8 bases, the J end by 1 base, with 9 bases between. CDR3 nucleotides: TGCGCCAGCGGTGGACAATCCTACGAGCAGTACTTC. Translation gives CASGGQSYEQYF.

This clonotype was seen many times. The chain employs TRBV6-1 and TRBJ1-1; D may be TRBD1 (6 bases). The CDR3 covers 14 residues. Deletions cut 2 bases from V and 6 bases from J, with 13 bases between. From germline, CDR1 is MNHNS and CDR2 SASEGT. The CDR3 spells CASSEKGGRAEAFF. The CDR3 DNA reads TGTGCCAGCAGTGAAAAGGGGGGAAGAGCTGAAGCTTTCTTT.

This clonotype was counted many times. J is TRBJ2-2 and V is TRBV15; TRBD2 might be the D (5 bases). CDR1 and CDR2 (germline): LNHNV, YYDKDF (reference sequence). The CDR3 length is 18 residues. V shed 0 bases and J shed 2 bases, with 16 bases lying between them. The CDR3 DNA reads as TGTGCCACCAGCAGAGATCCACTAGTGAGACCCAACACCGGGGAGCTGTTTTTT. This translates into CATSRDPLVRPNTGELFF. Based on the CDR3 plus reference TRBV15 and TRBJ2-2, the full variable domain is DAMVIQNPRYQVTQFGKPVTLSCSQTLNHNVMYWYQQKSSQAPKLLFHYYDKDFNNEADTPDNFQSRRPNTSFCFLDIRSPGLGDTAMYLCATSRDPLVRPNTGELFFGEGSRLTVL.

This clonotype came up a few times. The chain employs TRBV11-2 and TRBJ2-7, with TRBD1 matching over 9 bases. Per germline, CDR1 SGHAT and CDR2 FQNNGV. The length of the CDR3 is 17 residues. With 1 base clipped from V and 2 bases from J, the junction kept 9 bases outside the gene matches. The CDR3 is CASSLGLPGQGAYEQYF. The DNA for the CDR3 is TGTGCCAGCAGCTTAGGCCTCCCGGGACAGGGAGCCTACGAGCAGTACTTC.

The chain employs TRBV19 and TRBJ1-1; D unresolved. The CDR3 length is 13 residues. Germline-derived CDR1 and CDR2 are LNHDA and SQIVND (reference sequence). V lost 8 bases and J 5 bases, leaving 15 bases between the germline ends. The CDR3 loop is CASALVPGTEAFF. The CDR3 DNA reads as TGTGCCAGTGCCCTGGTCCCCGGGACTGAAGCTTTCTTT.

The sample holds many counts of this clonotype. The chain carries TRBV12-3 or TRBV12-4 and TRBJ1-2; 7 bases map to TRBD1. CDR3 length: 13 residues. V trimming: 5 bases; J trimming: 2 bases; junction bases outside the gene matches: 2. The CDR3 coding sequence is TGTGCCAGCAGTACGACAGGGAACTATGGCTACACCTTC. It encodes CASSTTGNYGYTF.

This clonotype was recorded at least ten times. The chain combines TRBV30 with TRBJ1-5, with D perhaps matching TRBD1 (5 bases). Germline V lookup: CDR1 GTSNPN, CDR2 SVGIG (reference sequence). The CDR3 spans 14 residues. V was clipped by 4 bases and J by 5 bases, with 15 bases between them. In DNA form, the CDR3 reads TGTGCCTGGAATGGGGAGGGGATCGATCAGCCCCAGCATTTT. The encoded protein is CAWNGEGIDQPQHF. Full variable domain (outside the CDR3, taken from reference TRBV30 and TRBJ1-5): SQTIHQWPATLVQPVGSPLSLECTVEGTSNPNLYWYRQAAGRGLQLLFYSVGIGQISSEVPQNLSASRPQDRQFILSSKKLLLSDSGFYLCAWNGEGIDQPQHFGDGTRLSIL.

In this sample, this clonotype turned up many times. This chain joins TRBV27 and TRBJ2-5; the D gene is possibly TRBD2 (6 bases). The CDR3 runs to 17 residues. Germline V gene sequence: CDR1 MNHEY, CDR2 SMNVEV (reference sequence). V lost 6 bases and J 2 bases, leaving 22 bases between the germline ends. The CDR3 DNA reads TGTGCCAGCAGCACACATAACAGGAGGGGAGTTCAAGAGACCCAGTACTTC. This translates into CASSTHNRRGVQETQYF.

The CDR3 sequence is CSVEDRRSILGEQYF. The CDR3 region has the DNA TGCAGCGTTGAAGATCGACGCAGCATTCTCGGCGAGCAGTACTTC. The chain couples TRBV29-1 to TRBJ2-7; D call uncertain. The V gene lost 0 bases and the J gene lost 6 bases, with 18 bases spanning the gap. The CDR3 consists of 15 residues. CDR1 and CDR2 (germline): SQVTM, ANQGSEA.